These 3 T cell receptor beta chains were all obtained from the same sample, sequenced in a study of T cells after yellow fever vaccination. One entry per CDR3 protein, called by TCRdb with MiXCR from the 5' RACE reads. The table includes about 30,000 distinct CDR3 sequences, 4.4% detected once. The sample consisted of CD8+ T cells sorted from PBMCs, taken 5 days after the yellow fever booster vaccination. The receptors originated from a man aged 25-45 years who received the YFV17D yellow fever vaccine.

This clonotype was picked up many times. The chain recombines TRBV20-1 with TRBJ2-1; 7 bases are a match to TRBD2. The ends lost 4 bases at V and 6 bases at J; junction bases unmatched: 9. The germline CDR1 and CDR2 sequences are DFQATT and SNEGSKA (reference sequence). The CDR3 consists of 14 residues. The CDR3 sequence is CSANGGSRANEQFF. The DNA of the CDR3 is TGCAGTGCTAACGGCGGGAGTAGGGCCAATGAGCAGTTCTTC.

This clonotype came up many times. The chain joins TRBV11-2 to TRBJ2-7; D remains ambiguous. V was shortened by 2 bases and J by 7 bases, with 9 bases between the two germline ends. CDR1 is SGHAT, CDR2 FQNNGV, per germline. The CDR3 consists of 12 residues. The chain's CDR3 is CASSLPMREQYF. DNA for the CDR3: TGTGCCAGCAGCTTACCTATGAGAGAGCAGTACTTC.

There are many counts of this clonotype. The chain couples TRBV5-1 to TRBJ2-1, with TRBD2 matching over 11 bases. Germline V gene data show CDR1 as SGHRS and CDR2 as YFSETQ. The CDR3 consists of 16 residues. J gave up 9 bases and V 7 bases, and 15 bases lay outside the gene matches. In DNA form, the CDR3 reads TGCGCCAGCGACGTCCTTAGCGGGAGGGCCTTTGCTGAGCAGTTCTTC. Residues: CASDVLSGRAFAEQFF.